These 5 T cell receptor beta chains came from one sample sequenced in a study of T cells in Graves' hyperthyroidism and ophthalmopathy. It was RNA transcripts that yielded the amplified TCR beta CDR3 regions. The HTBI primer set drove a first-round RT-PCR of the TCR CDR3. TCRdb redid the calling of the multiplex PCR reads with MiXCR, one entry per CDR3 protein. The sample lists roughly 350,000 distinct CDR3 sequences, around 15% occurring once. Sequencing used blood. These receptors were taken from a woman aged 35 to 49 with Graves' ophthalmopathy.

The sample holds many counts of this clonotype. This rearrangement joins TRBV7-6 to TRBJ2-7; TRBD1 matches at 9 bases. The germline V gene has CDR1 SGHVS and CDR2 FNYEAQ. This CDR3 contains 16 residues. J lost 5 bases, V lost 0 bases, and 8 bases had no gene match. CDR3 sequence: CASSLAEYTGGHEQYF. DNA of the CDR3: TGTGCCAGCAGCTTAGCGGAATATACAGGGGGCCACGAGCAGTACTTC.

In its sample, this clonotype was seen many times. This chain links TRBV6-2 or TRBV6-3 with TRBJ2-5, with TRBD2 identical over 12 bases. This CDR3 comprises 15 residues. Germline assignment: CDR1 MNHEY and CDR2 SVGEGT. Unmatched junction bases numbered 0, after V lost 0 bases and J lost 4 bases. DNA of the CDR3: TGTGCCAGCAGTTACTCGACTAGCGGGAGAGAGACCCAGTACTTC. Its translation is CASSYSTSGRETQYF.

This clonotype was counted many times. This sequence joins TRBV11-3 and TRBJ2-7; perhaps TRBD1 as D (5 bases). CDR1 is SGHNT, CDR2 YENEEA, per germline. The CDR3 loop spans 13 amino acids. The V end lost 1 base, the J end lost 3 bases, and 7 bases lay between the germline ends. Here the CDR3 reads CASSLVQDYEQYF. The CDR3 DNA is TGTGCCAGCAGCTTAGTACAGGACTACGAGCAGTACTTC.

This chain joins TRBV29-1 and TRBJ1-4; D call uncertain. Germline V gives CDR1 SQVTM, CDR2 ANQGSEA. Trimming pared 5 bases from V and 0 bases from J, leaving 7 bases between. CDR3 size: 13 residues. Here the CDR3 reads CSVQVATNEKLFF. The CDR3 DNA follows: TGCAGCGTTCAGGTTGCAACTAATGAAAAACTGTTTTTT.

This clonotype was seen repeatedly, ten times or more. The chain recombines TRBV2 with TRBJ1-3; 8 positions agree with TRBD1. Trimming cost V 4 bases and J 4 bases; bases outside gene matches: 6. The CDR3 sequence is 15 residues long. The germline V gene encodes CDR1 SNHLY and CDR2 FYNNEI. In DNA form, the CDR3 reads TGTGCCAGCAGTGGGACAGGGTCGGGCGGAAACACCATATATTTT. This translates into CASSGTGSGGNTIYF.